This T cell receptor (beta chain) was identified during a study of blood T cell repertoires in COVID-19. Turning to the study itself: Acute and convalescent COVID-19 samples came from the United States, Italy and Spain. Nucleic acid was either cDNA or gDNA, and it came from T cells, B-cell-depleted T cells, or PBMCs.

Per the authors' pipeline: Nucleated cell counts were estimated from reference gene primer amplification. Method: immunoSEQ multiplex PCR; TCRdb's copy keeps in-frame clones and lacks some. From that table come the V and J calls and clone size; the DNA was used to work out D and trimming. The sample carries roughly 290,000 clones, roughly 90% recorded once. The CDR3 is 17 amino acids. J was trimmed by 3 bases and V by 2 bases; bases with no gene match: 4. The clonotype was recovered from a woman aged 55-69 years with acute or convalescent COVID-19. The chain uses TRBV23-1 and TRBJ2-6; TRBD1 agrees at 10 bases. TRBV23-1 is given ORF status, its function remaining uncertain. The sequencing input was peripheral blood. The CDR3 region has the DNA TGCGCCAGCAGTCAACAGACAGGGGGCTGTGGGGCCAACGTCCTGACTTTC. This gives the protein CASSQQTGGCGANVLTF.